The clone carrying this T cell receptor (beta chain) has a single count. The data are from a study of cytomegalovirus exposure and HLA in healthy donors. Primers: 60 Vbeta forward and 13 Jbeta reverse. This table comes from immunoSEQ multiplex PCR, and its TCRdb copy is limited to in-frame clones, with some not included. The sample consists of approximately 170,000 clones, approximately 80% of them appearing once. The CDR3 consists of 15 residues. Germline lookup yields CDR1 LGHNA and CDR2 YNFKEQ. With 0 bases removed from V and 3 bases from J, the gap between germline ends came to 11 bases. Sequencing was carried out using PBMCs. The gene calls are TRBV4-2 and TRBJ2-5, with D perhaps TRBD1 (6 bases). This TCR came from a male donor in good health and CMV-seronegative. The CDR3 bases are TGTGCCAGCAGCCAAGAGGGGGCAGGGAAAGAGACCCAGTACTTC. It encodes CASSQEGAGKETQYF.